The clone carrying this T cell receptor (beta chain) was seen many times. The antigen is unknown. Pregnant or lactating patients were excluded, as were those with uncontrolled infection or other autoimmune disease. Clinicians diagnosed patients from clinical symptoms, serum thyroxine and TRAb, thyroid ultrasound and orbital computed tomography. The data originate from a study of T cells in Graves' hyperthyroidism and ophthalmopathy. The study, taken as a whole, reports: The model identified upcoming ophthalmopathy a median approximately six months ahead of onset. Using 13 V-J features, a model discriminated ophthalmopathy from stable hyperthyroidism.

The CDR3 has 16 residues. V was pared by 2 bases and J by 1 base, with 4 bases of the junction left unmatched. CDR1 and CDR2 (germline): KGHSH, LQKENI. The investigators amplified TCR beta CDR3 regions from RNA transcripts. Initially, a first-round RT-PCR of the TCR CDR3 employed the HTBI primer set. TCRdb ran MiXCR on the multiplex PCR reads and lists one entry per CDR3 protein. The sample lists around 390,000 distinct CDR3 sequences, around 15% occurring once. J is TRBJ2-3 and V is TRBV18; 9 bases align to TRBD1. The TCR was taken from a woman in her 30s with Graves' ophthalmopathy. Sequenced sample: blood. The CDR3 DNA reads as TGTGCCAGCTCACCATTATGGGACAGGGGCACAGATACGCAGTATTTT. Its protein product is CASSPLWDRGTDTQYF.